The present entry profiles one T cell receptor beta chain with its context. This clonotype turned up a few times. This receptor's antigen is unknown. No base-level quality is on record; no much larger clone is a single base apart. The source of the sample is a study of T cells after yellow fever vaccination (dated by TCRdb to between 2019 and 2020). About the study as a whole: The SMART-Seq v4 Ultra Low Input RNA kit was used to prepare libraries from fractions with low cell numbers. To track T-cell clones before and after primary and booster YFV17D yellow fever vaccination, bulk TCR alpha and beta repertoires were sequenced longitudinally. Two healthy male donors made up the cohort, one aged 18 to 30 years and the other aged 30 to 40 years. Blood was collected at multiple timepoints before and after primary and secondary immunization, and bulk PBMC replicates and cell subsets were isolated. What the study reported, not specific to this receptor: The study included only a couple of donors, which limits how far the findings can be generalized. FACS-sorted repertoires could contain abundant contaminating clonotypes from the bulk population, so computational filtering was required. Most clones expanded after primary vaccination were re-detected after the booster (around 96% of CD4 and about 88% of CD8), suggesting broad memory maintenance. A small fraction of clonotypes appeared in both the CD4 and CD8 compartments, likely as a result of convergent recombination. The secondary T-cell response was weaker than the primary response but faster, peaking on day 5 instead of day 15.

The data were produced on an Illumina NovaSeq 6000. Synthesis of TCR cDNA relied on 5'RACE template switching, a step that introduced a universal primer site along with unique molecular identifiers. cDNA synthesis was primed from both the TCR alpha and TCR beta constant segments. Library amplification involved two PCR steps, and the second step added sample barcodes and sequencing adapters. Libraries were sequenced on Illumina HiSeq 2500 (2x100 bp) or NovaSeq (2x150 bp). The source study handled its data this way. Demultiplexing of reads and collapsing into UMI consensus sequences were performed with MIGEC, and V(D)J alignment was carried out with MiXCR. Clonotypes responding to the vaccine were identified with edgeR on replicate PBMC samples, with the criteria of FDR below 0.01 and a log2 fold change above 5 up to day 15. Each bulk clonotype was labeled CD4 or CD8 based on which sequenced repertoire, CD4 or CD8, contained the clonotype at higher abundance. Starting from the raw public reads, TCRdb applied fastp trimming at Q25, assembled clones with MiXCR and retained in-frame beta chains. CDR3 protein duplicates are merged, each entry listing the most common genes and DNA. Clone size and V and J calls follow TCRdb, not the original study. In this sample the table shows 300,000 to 350,000 distinct CDR3 sequences, roughly 4.3% of which occur a single time. Of the sample, 15% to 20% is held by the ten largest clones.

In light of the paper, this sample's treatment or condition label describes: live attenuated yellow fever vaccine strain. At every blood-draw timepoint, two biological replicates of bulk PBMCs were collected. PBMCs were isolated from peripheral blood using a standard Ficoll-Paque protocol. TriZol was used to extract RNA from bulk PBMCs, from CD4 and CD8 fractions, and from dextramer-positive and dextramer-negative fractions. The clonotype was recovered from a man between 18 and 35 years old who received the YFV17D yellow fever vaccine. The starting material was PBMCs, obtained 15 days after the yellow fever booster vaccination.

The CDR3: CASSLSDRGIRYGYTF. The nucleotide sequence is TGCGCCAGCAGCCTATCGGACAGGGGAATTCGCTATGGCTACACCTTC. The chain is encoded by TRBV5-1 joined to TRBJ1-2; TRBD1 aligns with 9 central bases. Including cysteine and phenylalanine, the CDR3 has 16 amino acids. Only the CDR3 DNA is retained, 48 bases long and in frame from the first base. V ends up 4 bases short and J 4 bases short, with an unmatched junction base count of 11. The germline V gene provides CDR1 SGHRS and CDR2 YFSETQ.